This T cell receptor beta chain was recorded in a study of identical twins. Unique molecular identifiers were present on the cDNA, which also gained a universal primer site by template switching. TCRdb redid the calling of the 5' RACE reads with MiXCR, one entry per CDR3 protein. Among fewer than 250,000 distinct CDR3 sequences listed, 6% to 8.5% were seen once. V shed 4 bases, J shed 4 bases, and the junction held 2 bases outside the gene matches. The CDR3 covers 14 residues. Notes on the study in general: Zero-insertion results could be subject to partial confounding by invariant MAIT and iNKT cells. Reduced insertions were recorded for abundant cord blood beta clonotypes, with no such pattern in memory repertoires. Where beta out-of-frame sequences were concerned, excess twin sharing was weaker.

This clonotype was observed a few times. Antigen: not known. The same sample was also used in a study of yellow fever vaccine responses in identical twins.

This chain links TRBV12-3 or TRBV12-4 with TRBJ2-3; TRBD1 aligns across 10 bases. Sequenced material: CD8+ T cells sorted from blood. The TCR comes from a woman between 18 and 29 years old in good health. CDR3 sequence: CASSSDRGPDTQYF. The CDR3 coding sequence is TGTGCCAGCAGTTCTGACAGGGGGCCAGATACGCAGTATTTT.